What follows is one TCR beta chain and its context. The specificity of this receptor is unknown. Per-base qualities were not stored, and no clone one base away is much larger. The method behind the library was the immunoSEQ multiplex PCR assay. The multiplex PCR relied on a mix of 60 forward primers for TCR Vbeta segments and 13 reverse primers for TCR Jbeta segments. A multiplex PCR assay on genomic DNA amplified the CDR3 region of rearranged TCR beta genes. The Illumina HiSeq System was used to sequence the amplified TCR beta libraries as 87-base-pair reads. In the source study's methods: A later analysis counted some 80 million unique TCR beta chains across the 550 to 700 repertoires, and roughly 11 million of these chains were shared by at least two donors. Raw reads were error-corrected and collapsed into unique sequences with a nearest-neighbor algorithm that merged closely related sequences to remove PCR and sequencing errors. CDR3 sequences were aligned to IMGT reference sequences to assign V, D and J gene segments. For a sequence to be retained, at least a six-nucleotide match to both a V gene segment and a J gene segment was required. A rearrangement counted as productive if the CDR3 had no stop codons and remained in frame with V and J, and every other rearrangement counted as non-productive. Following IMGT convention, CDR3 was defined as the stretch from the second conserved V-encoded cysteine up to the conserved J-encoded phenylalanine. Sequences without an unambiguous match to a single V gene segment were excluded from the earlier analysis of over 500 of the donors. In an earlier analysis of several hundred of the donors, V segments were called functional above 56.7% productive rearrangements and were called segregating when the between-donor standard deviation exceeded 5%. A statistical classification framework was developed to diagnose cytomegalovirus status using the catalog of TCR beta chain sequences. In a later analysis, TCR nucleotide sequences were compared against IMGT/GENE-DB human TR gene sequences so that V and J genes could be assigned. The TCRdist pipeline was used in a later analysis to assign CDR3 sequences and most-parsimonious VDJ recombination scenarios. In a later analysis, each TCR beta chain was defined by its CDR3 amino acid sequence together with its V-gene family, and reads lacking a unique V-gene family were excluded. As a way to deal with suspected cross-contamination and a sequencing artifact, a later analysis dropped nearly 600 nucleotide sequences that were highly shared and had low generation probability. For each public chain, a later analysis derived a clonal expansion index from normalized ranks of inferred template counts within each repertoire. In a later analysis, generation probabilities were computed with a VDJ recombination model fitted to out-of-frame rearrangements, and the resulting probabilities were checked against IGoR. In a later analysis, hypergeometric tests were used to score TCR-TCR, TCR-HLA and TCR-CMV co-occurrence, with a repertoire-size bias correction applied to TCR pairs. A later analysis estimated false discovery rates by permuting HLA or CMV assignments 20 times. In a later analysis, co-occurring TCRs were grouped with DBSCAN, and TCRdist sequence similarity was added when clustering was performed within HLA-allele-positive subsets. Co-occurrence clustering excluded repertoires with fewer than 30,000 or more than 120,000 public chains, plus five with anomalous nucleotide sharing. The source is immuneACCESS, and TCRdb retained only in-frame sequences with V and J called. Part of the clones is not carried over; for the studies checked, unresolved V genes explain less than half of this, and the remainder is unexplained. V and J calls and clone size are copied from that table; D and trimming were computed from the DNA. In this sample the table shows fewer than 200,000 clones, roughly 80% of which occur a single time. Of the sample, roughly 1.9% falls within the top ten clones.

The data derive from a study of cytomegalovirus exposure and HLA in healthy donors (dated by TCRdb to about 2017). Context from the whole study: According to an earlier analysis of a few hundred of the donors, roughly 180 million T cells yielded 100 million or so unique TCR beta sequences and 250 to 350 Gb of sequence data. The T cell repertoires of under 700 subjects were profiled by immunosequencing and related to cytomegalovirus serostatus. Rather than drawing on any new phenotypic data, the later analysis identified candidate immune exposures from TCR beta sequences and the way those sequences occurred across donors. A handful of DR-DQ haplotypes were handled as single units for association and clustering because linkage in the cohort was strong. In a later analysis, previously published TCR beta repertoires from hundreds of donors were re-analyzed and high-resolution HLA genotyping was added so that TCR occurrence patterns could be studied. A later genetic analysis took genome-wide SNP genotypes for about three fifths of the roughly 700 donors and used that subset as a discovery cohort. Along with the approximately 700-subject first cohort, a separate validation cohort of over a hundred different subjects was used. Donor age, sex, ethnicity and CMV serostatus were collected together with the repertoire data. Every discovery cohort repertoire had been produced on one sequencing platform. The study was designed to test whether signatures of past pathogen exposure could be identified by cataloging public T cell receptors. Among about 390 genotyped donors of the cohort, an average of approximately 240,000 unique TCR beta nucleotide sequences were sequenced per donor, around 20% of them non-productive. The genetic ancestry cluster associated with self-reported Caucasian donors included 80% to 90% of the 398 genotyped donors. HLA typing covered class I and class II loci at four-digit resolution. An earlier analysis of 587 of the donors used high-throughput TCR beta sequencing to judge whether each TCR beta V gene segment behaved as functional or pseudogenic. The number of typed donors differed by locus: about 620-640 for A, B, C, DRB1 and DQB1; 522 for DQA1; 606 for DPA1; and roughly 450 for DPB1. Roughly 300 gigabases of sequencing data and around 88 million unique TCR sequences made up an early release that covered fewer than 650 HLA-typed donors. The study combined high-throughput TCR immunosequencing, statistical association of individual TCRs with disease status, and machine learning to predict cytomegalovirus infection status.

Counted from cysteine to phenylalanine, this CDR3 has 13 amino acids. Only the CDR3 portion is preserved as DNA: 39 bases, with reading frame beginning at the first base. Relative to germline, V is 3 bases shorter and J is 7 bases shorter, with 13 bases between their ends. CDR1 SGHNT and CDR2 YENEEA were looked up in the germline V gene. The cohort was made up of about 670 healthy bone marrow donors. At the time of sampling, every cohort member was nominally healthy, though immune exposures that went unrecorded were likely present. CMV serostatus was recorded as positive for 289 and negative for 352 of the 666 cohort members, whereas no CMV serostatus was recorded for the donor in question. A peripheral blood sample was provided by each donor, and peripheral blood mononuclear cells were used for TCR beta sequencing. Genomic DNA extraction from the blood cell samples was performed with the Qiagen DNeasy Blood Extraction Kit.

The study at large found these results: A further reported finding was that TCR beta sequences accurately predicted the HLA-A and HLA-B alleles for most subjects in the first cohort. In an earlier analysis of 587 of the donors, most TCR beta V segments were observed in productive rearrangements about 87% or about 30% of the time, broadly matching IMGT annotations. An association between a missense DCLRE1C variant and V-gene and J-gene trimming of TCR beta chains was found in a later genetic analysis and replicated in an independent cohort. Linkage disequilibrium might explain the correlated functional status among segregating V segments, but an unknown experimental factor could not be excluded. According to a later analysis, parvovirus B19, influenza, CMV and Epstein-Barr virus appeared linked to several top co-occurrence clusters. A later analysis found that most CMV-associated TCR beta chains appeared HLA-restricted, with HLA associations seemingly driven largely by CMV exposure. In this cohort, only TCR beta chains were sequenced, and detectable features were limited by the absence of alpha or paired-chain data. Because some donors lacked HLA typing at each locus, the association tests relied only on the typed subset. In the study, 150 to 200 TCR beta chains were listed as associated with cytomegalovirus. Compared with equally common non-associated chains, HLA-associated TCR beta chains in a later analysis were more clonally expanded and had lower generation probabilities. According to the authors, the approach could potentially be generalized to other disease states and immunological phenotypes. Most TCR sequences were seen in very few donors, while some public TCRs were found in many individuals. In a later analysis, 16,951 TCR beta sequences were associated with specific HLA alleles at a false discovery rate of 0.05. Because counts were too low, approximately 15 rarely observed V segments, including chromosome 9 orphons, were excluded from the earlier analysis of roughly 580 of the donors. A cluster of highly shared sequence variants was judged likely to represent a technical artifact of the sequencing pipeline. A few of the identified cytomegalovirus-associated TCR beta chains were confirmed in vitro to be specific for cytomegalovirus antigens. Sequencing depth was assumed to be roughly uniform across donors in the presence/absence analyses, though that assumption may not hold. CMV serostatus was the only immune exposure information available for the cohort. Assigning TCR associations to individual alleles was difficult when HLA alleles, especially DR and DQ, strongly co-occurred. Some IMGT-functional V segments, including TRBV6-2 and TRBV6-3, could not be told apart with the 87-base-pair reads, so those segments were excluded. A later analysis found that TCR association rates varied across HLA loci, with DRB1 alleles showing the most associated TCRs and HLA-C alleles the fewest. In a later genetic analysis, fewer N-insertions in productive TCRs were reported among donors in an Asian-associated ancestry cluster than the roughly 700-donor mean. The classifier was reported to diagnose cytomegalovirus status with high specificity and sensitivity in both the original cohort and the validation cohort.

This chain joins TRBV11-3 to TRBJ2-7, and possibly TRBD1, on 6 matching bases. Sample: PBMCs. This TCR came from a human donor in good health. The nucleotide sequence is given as TGTGCCAGCAGCTTTGGGACATCCGGTGAGCAGTACTTC. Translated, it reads CASSFGTSGEQYF.